Presented here are 11 T cell receptor beta chains from one specimen sequenced in a study of blood T cell repertoires in COVID-19. TCRdb's table, derived via immunoSEQ multiplex PCR, lists solely in-frame clones and lacks some. The sample shows some 80,000 clones, roughly 80% of them seen only once. The sequenced sample was peripheral blood. The receptor set was obtained from a woman aged 70-85 years with acute or convalescent COVID-19.

This chain connects TRBV11-1 to TRBJ2-3; D gene ambiguous. V was pared by 2 bases and J by 3 bases, with 12 bases between. Germline V lookup: CDR1 SGHAT, CDR2 FQDESV (reference sequence). This CDR3 contains 15 residues. The DNA of the CDR3 is TGTGCCAGCAGCTTAAACACAGAGACGACAGATACGCAGTATTTT. This codes for CASSLNTETTDTQYF.

As to this clone: Other DNA sequences in the same sample also yield this CDR3. The chain has TRBV6-5 and TRBJ2-1, with 7 bases aligning to TRBD1. Trimming removed 6 bases from V and 7 bases from J; junction bases left unmatched: 0. Germline V gene lookup returns CDR1 MNHEY and CDR2 SVGAGI. The CDR3 totals 11 residues. The CDR3 sequence is CASSRGNEQFF. The CDR3 DNA reads as TGTGCCAGCAGCAGGGGGAATGAGCAGTTCTTC.

This chain joins TRBV7-9 and TRBJ2-7; 8 bases match TRBD1. The CDR3 totals 15 residues. Germline V lookup: CDR1 SEHNR, CDR2 FQNEAQ (reference sequence). V lost 3 bases and J lost 4; bases outside the gene matches: 8. CDR3 bases: TGTGCCAGCAGCTTCTCTGGACAGGGCGGGTACGAGCAGTACTTC. It specifies CASSFSGQGGYEQYF.

CDR3: CASSGTGLTATNEKLFF. As DNA, the CDR3 is TGCGCCAGCAGCGGAACAGGGCTTACTGCAACTAATGAAAAACTGTTTTTT. The chain joins TRBV5-1 to TRBJ1-4, with a possible D match to TRBD1 (6 bases). Germline assignment: CDR1 SGHRS and CDR2 YFSETQ. V dropped 4 bases and J dropped 0 bases, with 16 bases sitting between them. The CDR3 has 17 residues. Supplemented by reference TRBV5-1 and TRBJ1-4, the full variable domain reads KAGVTQTPRYLIKTRGQQVTLSCSPISGHRSVSWYQQTPGQGLQFLFEYFSETQRNKGNFPGRFSGRQFSNSRSEMNVSTLELGDSALYLCASSGTGLTATNEKLFFGSGTQLSVL.

The chain combines TRBV7-3 with TRBJ2-2, with TRBD1 identical over 8 bases. The trim removed 6 bases at V and 6 bases at J, leaving 6 bases unmatched. Germline CDR1 SGHTA, CDR2 FQGTGA. The CDR3 covers 14 residues. The CDR3 loop reads CASSETGAAGELFF. DNA of the CDR3: TGTGCCAGCAGTGAGACAGGGGCGGCCGGGGAGCTGTTTTTT.

J is TRBJ1-4 and V is TRBV27, with 8 positions matching TRBD1. V was pared by 2 bases and J by 7 bases, with 15 bases of the junction left unmatched. The CDR3 runs 18 residues. Germline loops: CDR1 MNHEY, CDR2 SMNVEV (reference sequence). The chain's CDR3 is CASSLLGTGDRFGEKLFF. CDR3 coding DNA: TGTGCCAGCAGTTTACTAGGGACAGGTGACAGATTTGGTGAAAAACTGTTTTTT.

The chain carries TRBV6-5 and TRBJ1-6; D call uncertain. V shed 6 bases and J shed 9 bases, with 18 bases lying between them. The CDR3 runs to 15 residues. Germline CDR1 MNHEY, CDR2 SVGAGI. The CDR3 coding sequence is TGTGCCAGCAGCTTATTCGGTCGCGATCTTTCACCCCTCCACTTT. Translation gives CASSLFGRDLSPLHF.

The chain employs TRBV11-2 and TRBJ2-1; 8 nucleotides line up with TRBD2. V dropped 5 bases and J dropped 9; count of bases not matched to a gene: 15. The germline gives CDR1 SGHAT, CDR2 FQNNGV. This CDR3 has 16 amino acids. The CDR3 DNA follows: TGTGCCAGCAGCCCGATCGACAAAGCGCTAGCGGGTGAGCAGTTCTTC. Amino acids: CASSPIDKALAGEQFF.

The rearrangement uses TRBV24-1 and TRBJ2-3; 10 positions match TRBD2. J gave up 6 bases and V 9 bases, and 8 bases lay outside the gene matches. From germline, CDR1 is KGHDR and CDR2 SFDVKD. This CDR3 has 14 amino acids. CDR3 sequence reads: CATEEAGGFDTQYF. DNA for the CDR3: TGTGCCACCGAGGAAGCGGGAGGGTTCGATACGCAGTATTTT.

The chain employs TRBV6-1 and TRBJ2-3; the D is unclear. V was pared by 6 bases and J by 2 bases, with 9 bases between. Germline CDR1 and CDR2: MNHNS and SASEGT. The CDR3 has 13 residues. CDR3 coding DNA: TGTGCCAGCAGATCCGACTCCACAGATACGCAGTATTTT. It translates to CASRSDSTDTQYF.

The rearrangement joins TRBV20-1 to TRBJ2-1; D unresolved. Germline V gene data show CDR1 as DFQATT and CDR2 as SNEGSKA (reference sequence). The CDR3 length is 11 residues. V gave up 5 bases and J gave up 9 bases, with 11 bases separating them. CDR3 bases: TGCAGTGCTCCCCGAGCGAGTGAGCAGTTCTTC. This gives the protein CSAPRASEQFF.